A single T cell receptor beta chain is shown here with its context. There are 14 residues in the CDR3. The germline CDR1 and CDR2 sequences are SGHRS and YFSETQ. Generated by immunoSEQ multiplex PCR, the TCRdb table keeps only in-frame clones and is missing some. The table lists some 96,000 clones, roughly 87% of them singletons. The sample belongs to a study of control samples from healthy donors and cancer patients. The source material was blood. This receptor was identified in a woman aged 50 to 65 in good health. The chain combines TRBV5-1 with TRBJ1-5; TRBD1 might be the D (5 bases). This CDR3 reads CANIGGEVNQPQHF. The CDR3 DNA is TGCGCAAATATTGGAGGGGAGGTTAATCAGCCCCAGCATTTT.